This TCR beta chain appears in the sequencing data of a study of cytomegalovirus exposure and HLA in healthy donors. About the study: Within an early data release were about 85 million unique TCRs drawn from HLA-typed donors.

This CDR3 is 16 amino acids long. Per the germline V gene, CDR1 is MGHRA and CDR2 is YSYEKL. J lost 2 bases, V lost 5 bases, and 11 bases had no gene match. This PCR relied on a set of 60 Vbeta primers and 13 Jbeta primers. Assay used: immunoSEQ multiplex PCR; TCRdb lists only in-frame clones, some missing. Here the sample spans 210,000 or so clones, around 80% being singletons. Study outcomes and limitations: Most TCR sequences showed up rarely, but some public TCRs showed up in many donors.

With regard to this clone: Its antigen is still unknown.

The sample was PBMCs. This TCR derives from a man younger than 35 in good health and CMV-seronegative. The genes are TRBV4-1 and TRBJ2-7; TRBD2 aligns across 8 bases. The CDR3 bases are TGCGCCAGCAGCTACAACGGGGTAGCGGGGACCTACGAGCAGTACTTC. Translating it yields CASSYNGVAGTYEQYF.